These 10 T cell receptor beta chains were sequenced from one sample in a study of PD-1 blockade in classical Hodgkin lymphoma. Assay used: immunoSEQ multiplex PCR; TCRdb lists only in-frame clones, some missing. The sample shows tens of thousands of clones, around 80% of them seen only once. Time point: cycle 4 day 1 (C4D1), after 6 weeks of nivolumab. All patients relapsed after autologous stem cell transplantation, and brentuximab vedotin exposure varied. This specimen consisted of peripheral blood mononuclear cells (PBMCs), obtained before the fourth cycle of nivolumab. These receptors were obtained from a human donor with classical Hodgkin lymphoma.

The chain employs TRBV19 and TRBJ1-5; TRBD1 agrees at 8 bases. The CDR3 is made up of 16 amino acids. The trim removed 3 bases at V and 2 bases at J, leaving 6 bases unmatched. The germline gives CDR1 LNHDA, CDR2 SQIVND (reference sequence). The CDR3 DNA is TGTGCCAGTAGTATCCCAGGGGGCGGGGGCAATCAGCCCCAGCATTTT. Its protein is CASSIPGGGGNQPQHF.

In its sample, this clone was seen a few times. The chain combines TRBV9 with TRBJ1-4; D is ambiguous. Between the trimmed V and J ends, which lost 4 bases and 4 bases, there was a span of 11 bases. This CDR3 comprises 14 residues. Germline CDR1 SGDLS, CDR2 YYNGEE. Written as DNA, the CDR3 is TGTGCCAGCAGCTTCAGGCGGTTTAATGAAAAACTGTTTTTT. Its translation: CASSFRRFNEKLFF.

This clone was recorded once. The chain is built from TRBV5-6 and TRBJ2-7; 7 bases are shared with TRBD1. Germline V gene data show CDR1 as SGHDT and CDR2 as YYEEEE. CDR3 length: 16 residues. V dropped 4 bases and J dropped 1; count of bases not matched to a gene: 11. CDR3 amino acids: CASSPDRANPSYEQYF. CDR3 DNA sequence: TGTGCCAGCAGCCCAGACAGGGCGAATCCGTCCTACGAGCAGTACTTC.

The V call is TRBV28, the J call TRBJ1-2; unclear D gene. There are 13 residues in the CDR3. Deletions cut 6 bases from V and 6 bases from J, with 14 bases between. The germline V gene has CDR1 MDHEN and CDR2 SYDVKM. DNA for the CDR3: TGTGCCAGCAGCACTTCTATCGCGGATGGCTACACCTTC. It codes for CASSTSIADGYTF.

This chain uses TRBV5-4 with TRBJ1-2; 9 bases match TRBD1. V shed 1 base, J shed 8 bases, and the junction held 6 bases outside the gene matches. The CDR3 has 14 residues. CDR1 and CDR2 (germline): SGHNT, YYREEE (reference sequence). The CDR3 protein is CASSLRQGGTGYTF. DNA of the CDR3: TGTGCCAGCAGCTTGAGACAGGGGGGCACCGGCTACACCTTC.

The rearrangement joins TRBV27 to TRBJ2-5; 15 nucleotides agree with TRBD2. From germline, CDR1 is MNHEY and CDR2 SMNVEV (reference sequence). Trimming took 5 bases from V and 3 from J; bases not matched to a gene: 4. The CDR3 has 16 residues. The chain's CDR3 is CASSTGLAGGEETQYF. The CDR3 region has the DNA TGTGCCAGCAGTACGGGACTAGCGGGGGGAGAAGAGACCCAGTACTTC.

This sequence joins TRBV19 and TRBJ2-7, with D perhaps matching TRBD1 or TRBD2 (5 bases each). CDR1 and CDR2 from the germline V gene are LNHDA and SQIVND (reference sequence). CDR3 size: 14 residues. Trimming removed 7 bases at V and 3 bases at J, with 16 bases between. The CDR3 protein is CASMVDGGSYEQYF. CDR3 DNA sequence: TGTGCCAGTATGGTGGATGGGGGTAGCTACGAGCAGTACTTC.

The sample holds one count of this clone. V usage is TRBV27 and J usage is TRBJ2-7, with D possibly being TRBD1 (5 bases). The CDR3 extends over 14 amino acids. Per the germline V gene, CDR1 is MNHEY and CDR2 is SMNVEV (reference sequence). Trimming left V 2 bases short and J 3 bases short, with 11 bases between. CDR3 in DNA: TGTGCCAGCAGTTTAAAAGGGGCTCACTACGAGCAGTACTTC. Translated, it gives CASSLKGAHYEQYF.

The rearrangement uses TRBV4-1 and TRBJ2-2; D is unresolved. The CDR3 length is 16 residues. V lost 3 bases and J lost 2, with 13 bases in between. Germline assignment: CDR1 MGHRA and CDR2 YSYEKL. The CDR3 DNA is TGCGCCAGCAGCCATCCTGGTATGCTCAACACCGGGGAGCTGTTTTTT. It yields the protein CASSHPGMLNTGELFF.

The V and J genes are TRBV9 and TRBJ2-2; D might be TRBD1 (7 bases). This CDR3 contains 15 residues. The germline V and J ends were trimmed by 5 bases and 0 bases, with 11 bases remaining between them. Germline V gene sequence: CDR1 SGDLS, CDR2 YYNGEE. The CDR3: CASRGGTANTGELFF. CDR3 coding DNA: TGTGCCAGCAGAGGAGGGACAGCGAACACCGGGGAGCTGTTTTTT.